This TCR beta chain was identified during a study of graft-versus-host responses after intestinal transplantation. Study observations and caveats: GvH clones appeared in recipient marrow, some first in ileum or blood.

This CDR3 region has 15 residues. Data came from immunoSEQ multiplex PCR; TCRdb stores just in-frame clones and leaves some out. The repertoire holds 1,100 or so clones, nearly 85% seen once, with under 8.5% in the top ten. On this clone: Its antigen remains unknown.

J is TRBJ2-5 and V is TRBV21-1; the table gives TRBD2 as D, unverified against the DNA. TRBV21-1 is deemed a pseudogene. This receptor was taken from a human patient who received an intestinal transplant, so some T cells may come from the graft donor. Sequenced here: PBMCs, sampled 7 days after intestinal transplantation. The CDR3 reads CASSKSSGDQETQYF. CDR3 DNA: TGTGCCAGCAGCAAATCGAGCGGGGATCAAGAGACCCAGTACTTC.